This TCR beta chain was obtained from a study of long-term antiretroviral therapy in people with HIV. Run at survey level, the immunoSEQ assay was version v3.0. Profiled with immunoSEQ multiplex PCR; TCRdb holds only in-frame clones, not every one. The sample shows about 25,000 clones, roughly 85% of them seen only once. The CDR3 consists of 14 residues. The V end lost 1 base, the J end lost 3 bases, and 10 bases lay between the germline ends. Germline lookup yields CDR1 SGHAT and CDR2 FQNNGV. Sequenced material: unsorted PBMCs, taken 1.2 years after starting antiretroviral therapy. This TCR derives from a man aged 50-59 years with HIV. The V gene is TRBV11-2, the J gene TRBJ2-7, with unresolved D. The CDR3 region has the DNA TGTGCCAGCAGCTTAGGGCCTCAAGGCTACGAGCAGTACTTC. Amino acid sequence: CASSLGPQGYEQYF.